This T cell receptor beta chain was identified during a study of T-cell memory formation after mild COVID-19. Study at large: Clusters of TCRs were largely donor specific.

Germline CDR1 is LGHDT and CDR2 is YNNKEL (reference sequence). With 4 bases removed from V and 4 bases from J, the gap between germline ends came to 14 bases. The CDR3 consists of 14 residues. Using its own MiXCR run on the 5' RACE reads, TCRdb lists one record per CDR3 protein. This repertoire shows some 210,000 distinct CDR3 sequences, about a sixth found once; its top ten account for roughly 2.3%. The specimen sequenced was PBMCs or a T cell subset sorted from them (not recorded which). This receptor was taken from an adult woman who had mild COVID-19 (a few samples of this study predate the infection). Cell type and time point are not known. The rearrangement links TRBV3-1 to TRBJ2-7, with D perhaps matching TRBD1 (7 bases). This CDR3 reads CASSPMGGQYEQYF. The CDR3 DNA is TGTGCCAGCAGCCCAATGGGGGGACAGTACGAGCAGTACTTC.